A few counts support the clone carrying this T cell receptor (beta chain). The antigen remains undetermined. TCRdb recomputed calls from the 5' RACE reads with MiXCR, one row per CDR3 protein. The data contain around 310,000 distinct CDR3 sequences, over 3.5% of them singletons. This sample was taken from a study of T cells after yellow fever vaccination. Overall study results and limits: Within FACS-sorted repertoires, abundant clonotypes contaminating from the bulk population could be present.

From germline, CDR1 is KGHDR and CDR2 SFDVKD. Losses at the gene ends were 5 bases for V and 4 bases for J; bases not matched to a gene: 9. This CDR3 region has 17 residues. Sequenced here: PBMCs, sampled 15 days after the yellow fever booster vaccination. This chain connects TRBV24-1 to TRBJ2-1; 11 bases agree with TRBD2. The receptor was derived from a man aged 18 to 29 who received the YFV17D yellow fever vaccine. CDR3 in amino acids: CATSGRTGTSGYNEQFF. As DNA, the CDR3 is TGTGCCACCAGTGGGAGGACCGGGACTAGCGGATACAATGAGCAGTTCTTC.